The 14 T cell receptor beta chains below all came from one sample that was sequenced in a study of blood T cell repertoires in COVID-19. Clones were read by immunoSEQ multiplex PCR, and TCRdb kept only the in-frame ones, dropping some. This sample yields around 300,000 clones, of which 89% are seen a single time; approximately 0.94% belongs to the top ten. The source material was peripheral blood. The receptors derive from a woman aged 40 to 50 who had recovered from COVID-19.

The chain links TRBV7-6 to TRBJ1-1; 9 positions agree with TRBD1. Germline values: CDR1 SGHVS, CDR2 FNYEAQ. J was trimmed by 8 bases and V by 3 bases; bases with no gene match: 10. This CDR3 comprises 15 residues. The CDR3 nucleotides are TGTGCCAGCAGCTTTCGGACAGGGGACCTTCACGAAGCTTTCTTT. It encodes CASSFRTGDLHEAFF.

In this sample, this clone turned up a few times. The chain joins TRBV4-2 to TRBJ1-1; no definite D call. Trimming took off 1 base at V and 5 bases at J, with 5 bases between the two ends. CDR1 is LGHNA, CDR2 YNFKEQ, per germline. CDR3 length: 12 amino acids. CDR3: CASSQGETEAFF. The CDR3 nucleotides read TGTGCCAGCAGCCAAGGGGAGACTGAAGCTTTCTTT.

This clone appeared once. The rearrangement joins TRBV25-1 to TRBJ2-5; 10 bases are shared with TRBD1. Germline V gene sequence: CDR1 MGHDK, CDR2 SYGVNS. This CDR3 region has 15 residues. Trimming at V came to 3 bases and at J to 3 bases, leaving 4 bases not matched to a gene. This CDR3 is CASSEQGTGEETQYF. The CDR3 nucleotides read TGTGCCAGCAGTGAGCAGGGGACAGGGGAAGAGACCCAGTACTTC.

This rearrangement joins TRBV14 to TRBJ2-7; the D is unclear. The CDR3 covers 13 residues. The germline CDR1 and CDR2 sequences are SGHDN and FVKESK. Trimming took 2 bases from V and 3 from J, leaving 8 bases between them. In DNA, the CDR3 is TGTGCCAGCAGCCAATCAGGTGGCTACGAGCAGTACTTC. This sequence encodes CASSQSGGYEQYF.

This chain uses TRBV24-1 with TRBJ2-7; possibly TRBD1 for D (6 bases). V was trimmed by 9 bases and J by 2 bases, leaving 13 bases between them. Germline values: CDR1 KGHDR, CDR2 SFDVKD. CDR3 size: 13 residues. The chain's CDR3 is CATADSGTYEQYF. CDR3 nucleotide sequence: TGTGCCACCGCGGACAGTGGGACCTACGAGCAGTACTTC.

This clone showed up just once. The CDR3 nucleotides read TGTGCCAGCAGCCCCTCTTGGACTTACGAGCAGTACTTC. Protein sequence: CASSPSWTYEQYF. The V gene is TRBV5-6, the J gene TRBJ2-7; tentatively, D is TRBD2 (5 bases). The V end was cut by 4 bases, the J end by 4 bases, with 12 bases between. This CDR3 is 13 amino acids long. CDR1 and CDR2 (germline): SGHDT, YYEEEE.

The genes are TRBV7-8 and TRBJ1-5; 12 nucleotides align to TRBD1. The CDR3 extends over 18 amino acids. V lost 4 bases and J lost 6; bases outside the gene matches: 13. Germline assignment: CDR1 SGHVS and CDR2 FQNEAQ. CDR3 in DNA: TGTGCCAGCAGCTCGTTCGGGACAGGGGGCGCGATGGGTCAGCCCCAGCATTTT. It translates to CASSSFGTGGAMGQPQHF.

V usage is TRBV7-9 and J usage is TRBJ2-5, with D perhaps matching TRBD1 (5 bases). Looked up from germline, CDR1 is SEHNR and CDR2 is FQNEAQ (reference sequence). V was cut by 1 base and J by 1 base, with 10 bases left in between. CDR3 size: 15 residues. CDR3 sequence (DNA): TGTGCCAGCAGCTTAGAGGGTCAGGGCCAAGAGACCCAGTACTTC. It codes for CASSLEGQGQETQYF.

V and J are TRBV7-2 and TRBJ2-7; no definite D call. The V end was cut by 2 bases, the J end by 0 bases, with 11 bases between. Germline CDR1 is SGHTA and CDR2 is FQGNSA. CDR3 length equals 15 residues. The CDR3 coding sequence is TGTGCCAGCAGCTTAAGCCCTTCTAGCTCCTACGAGCAGTACTTC. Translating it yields CASSLSPSSSYEQYF.

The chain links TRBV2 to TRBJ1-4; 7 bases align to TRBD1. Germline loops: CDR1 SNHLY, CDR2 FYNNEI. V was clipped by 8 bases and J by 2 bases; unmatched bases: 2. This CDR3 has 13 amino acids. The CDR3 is CASSQGTNEKLFF. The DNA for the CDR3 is TGTGCCAGCTCACAGGGGACTAATGAAAAACTGTTTTTT.

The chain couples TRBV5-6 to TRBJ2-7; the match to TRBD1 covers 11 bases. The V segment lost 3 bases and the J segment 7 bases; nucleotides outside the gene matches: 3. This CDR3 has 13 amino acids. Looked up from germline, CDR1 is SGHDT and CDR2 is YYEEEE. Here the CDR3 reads CASSSDRGREQYF. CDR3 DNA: TGTGCCAGCAGCTCGGACAGGGGGCGGGAGCAGTACTTC.

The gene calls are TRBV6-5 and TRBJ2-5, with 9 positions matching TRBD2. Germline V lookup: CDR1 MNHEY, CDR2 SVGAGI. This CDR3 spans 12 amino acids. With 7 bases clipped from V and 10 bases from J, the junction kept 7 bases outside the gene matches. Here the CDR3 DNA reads TGTGCCAGCACGGAGGGCGGGGGGGACCAGTACTTC. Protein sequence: CASTEGGGDQYF.

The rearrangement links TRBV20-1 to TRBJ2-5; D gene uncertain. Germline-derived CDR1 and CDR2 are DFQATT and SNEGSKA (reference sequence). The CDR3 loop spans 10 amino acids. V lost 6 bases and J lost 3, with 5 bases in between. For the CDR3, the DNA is TGCAGTGCACAAAAAGAGACCCAGTACTTC. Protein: CSAQKETQYF.

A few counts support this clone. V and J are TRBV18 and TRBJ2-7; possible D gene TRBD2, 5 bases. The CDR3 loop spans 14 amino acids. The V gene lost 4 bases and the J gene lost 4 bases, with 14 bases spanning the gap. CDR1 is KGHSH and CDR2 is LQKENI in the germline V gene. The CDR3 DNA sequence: TGTGCCAGCTCACTTGCTAGCTTGGGGTACGAGCAGTACTTC. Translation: CASSLASLGYEQYF. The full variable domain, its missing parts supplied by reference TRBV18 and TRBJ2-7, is NAGVMQNPRHLVRRRGQEARLRCSPMKGHSHVYWYRQLPEEGLKFMVYLQKENIIDESGMPKERFSAEFPKEGPSILRIQQVVRGDSAAYFCASSLASLGYEQYFGPGTRLTVT.